This TCR beta chain was found in a study of prognosis after radiotherapy for stage I lung cancer. Study as a whole: About five patients had oligometastatic NSCLC after surgical resection of the primary tumor, and roughly 14 had newly diagnosed primary stage I lung tumors. Broader study findings: Shannon entropy after stereotactic body radiation therapy was lower in patients who developed distant metastases. Stereotactic body radiation therapy was followed by fewer unique TCR clones, median about 10,000 versus 6,900.

From genomic DNA, TCR beta CDR3 was amplified by two-round multiplex PCR. The use of primers specific to each TRBV and TRBJ gene characterized first-round PCR. TCRdb redid the calling of the multiplex PCR reads with MiXCR, one entry per CDR3 protein. The table lists fewer than 40,000 distinct CDR3 sequences, approximately 32% of them singletons, with roughly 26% in the top ten. The CDR3 sequence is 16 residues long. From germline, CDR1 is SGHRS and CDR2 YFSETQ. V lost 0 bases to trimming and J lost 3 bases, with 16 bases between them. This clonotype was counted many times. As yet, its antigen is unknown.

The rearrangement joins TRBV5-1 to TRBJ2-7; D gene uncertain. This material consisted of PBMCs, taken before or after stereotactic body radiation therapy (not recorded which). This clonotype was obtained from a donor aged 50 or older with non-small cell lung cancer. CDR3 amino acids: CASSLDGAKSFYEQYF. The CDR3 region has the DNA TGCGCCAGCAGCTTGGACGGCGCGAAATCTTTCTACGAGCAGTACTTC.